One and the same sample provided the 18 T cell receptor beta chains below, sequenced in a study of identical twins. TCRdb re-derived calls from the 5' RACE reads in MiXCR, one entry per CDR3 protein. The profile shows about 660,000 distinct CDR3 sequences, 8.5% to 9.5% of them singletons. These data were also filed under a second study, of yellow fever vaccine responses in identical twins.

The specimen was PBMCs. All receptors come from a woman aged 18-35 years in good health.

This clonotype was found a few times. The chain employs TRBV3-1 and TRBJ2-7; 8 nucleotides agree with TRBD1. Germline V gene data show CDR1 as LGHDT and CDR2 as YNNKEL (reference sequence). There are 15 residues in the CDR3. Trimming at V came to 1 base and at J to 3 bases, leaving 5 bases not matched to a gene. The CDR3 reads CASSQGAGTGYEQYF. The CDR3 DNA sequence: TGTGCCAGCAGCCAAGGCGCCGGGACAGGCTACGAGCAGTACTTC.

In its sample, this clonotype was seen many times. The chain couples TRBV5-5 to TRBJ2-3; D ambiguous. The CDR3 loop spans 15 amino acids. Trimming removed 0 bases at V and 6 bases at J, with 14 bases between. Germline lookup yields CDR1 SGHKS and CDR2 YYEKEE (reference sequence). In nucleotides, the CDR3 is TGTGCCAGCAGCTTGGCTGGGCCCCCTGGCGATACGCAGTATTTT. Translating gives CASSLAGPPGDTQYF.

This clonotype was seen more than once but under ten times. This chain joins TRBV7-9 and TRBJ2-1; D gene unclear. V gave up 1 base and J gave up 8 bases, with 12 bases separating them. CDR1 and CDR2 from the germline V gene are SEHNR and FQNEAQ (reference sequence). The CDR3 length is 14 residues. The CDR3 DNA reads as TGTGCCAGCAGCTTAGTAGACTCAACAGATGAGCAGTTCTTC. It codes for CASSLVDSTDEQFF.

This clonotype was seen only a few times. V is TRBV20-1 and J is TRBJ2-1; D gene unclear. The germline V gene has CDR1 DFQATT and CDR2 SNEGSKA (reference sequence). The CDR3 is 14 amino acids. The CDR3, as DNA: TGCGCCCTCGCCGGAGTAAGCTCCTACAATGAGCAGTTCTTC. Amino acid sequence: CALAGVSSYNEQFF.

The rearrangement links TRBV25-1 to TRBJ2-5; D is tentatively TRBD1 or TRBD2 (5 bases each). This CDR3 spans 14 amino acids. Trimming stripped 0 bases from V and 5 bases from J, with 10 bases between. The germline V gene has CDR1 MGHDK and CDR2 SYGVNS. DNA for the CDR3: TGTGCCAGCAGTGAATACAGGGTAGCGGAGACCCAGTACTTC. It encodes CASSEYRVAETQYF.

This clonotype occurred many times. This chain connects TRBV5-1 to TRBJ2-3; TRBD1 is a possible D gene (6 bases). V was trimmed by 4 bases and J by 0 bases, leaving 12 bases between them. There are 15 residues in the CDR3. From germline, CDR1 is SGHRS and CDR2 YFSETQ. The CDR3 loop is CASSEGHPSTDTQYF. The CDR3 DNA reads TGCGCCAGCAGCGAGGGACACCCCAGCACAGATACGCAGTATTTT.

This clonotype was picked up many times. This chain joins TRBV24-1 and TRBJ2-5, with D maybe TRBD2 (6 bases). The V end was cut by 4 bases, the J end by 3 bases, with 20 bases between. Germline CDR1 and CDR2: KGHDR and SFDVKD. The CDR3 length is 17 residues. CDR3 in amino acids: CATSDPRDSPDKETQYF. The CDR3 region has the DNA TGTGCCACCAGTGACCCCAGGGACTCCCCTGATAAAGAGACCCAGTACTTC.

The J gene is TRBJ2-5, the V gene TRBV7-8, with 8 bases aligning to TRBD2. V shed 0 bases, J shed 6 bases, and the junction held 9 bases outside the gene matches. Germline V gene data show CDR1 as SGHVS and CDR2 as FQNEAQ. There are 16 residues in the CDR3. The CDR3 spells CASSLAMIGGAQTQYF. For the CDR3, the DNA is TGTGCCAGCAGCTTAGCGATGATCGGGGGGGCACAGACCCAGTACTTC.

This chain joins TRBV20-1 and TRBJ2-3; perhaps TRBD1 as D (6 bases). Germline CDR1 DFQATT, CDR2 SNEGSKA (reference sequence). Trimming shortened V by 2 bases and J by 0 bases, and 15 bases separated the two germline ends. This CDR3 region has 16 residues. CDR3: CSARRVGRGSTDTQYF. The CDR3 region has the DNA TGCAGTGCTAGACGGGTCGGCAGGGGTAGCACAGATACGCAGTATTTT.

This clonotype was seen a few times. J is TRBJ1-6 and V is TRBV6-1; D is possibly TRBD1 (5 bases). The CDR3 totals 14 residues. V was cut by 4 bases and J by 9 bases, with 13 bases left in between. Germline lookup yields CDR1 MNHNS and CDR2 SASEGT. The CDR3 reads CASSVGTFSSPLHF. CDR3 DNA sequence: TGTGCCAGCAGTGTTGGGACCTTCAGTTCACCCCTCCACTTT.

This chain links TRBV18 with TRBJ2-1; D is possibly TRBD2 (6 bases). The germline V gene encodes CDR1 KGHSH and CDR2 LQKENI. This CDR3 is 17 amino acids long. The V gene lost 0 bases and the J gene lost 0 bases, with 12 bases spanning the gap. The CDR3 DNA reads TGTGCCAGCTCACCACCGGATCGGGAGTACTCCTACAATGAGCAGTTCTTC. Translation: CASSPPDREYSYNEQFF.

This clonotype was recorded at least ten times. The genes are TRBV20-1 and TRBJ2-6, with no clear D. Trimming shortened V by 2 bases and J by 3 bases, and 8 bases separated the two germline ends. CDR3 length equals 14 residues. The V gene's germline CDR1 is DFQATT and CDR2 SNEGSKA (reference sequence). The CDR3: CSARPPGGANVLTF. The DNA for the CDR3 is TGCAGTGCTAGACCCCCTGGTGGGGCCAACGTCCTGACTTTC.

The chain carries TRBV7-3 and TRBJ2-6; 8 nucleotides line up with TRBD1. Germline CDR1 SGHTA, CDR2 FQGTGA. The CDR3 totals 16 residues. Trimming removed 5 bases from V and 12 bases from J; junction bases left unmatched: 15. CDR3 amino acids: CASSPKGTGESLVLTF. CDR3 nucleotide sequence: TGTGCCAGCAGCCCCAAGGGGACAGGCGAGTCTCTCGTCCTGACTTTC.

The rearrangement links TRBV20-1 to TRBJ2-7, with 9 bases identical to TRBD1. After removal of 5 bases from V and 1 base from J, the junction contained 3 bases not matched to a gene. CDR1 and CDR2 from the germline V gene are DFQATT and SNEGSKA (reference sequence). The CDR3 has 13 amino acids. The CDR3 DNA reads TGCAGTGCTCACAGGGGGCAGTCCTACGAGCAGTACTTC. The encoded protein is CSAHRGQSYEQYF.

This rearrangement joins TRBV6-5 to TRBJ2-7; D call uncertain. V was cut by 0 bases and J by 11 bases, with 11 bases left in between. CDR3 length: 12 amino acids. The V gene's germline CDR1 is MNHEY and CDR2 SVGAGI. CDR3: CASSYSGRTKYF. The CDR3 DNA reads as TGTGCCAGCAGTTACTCGGGCAGGACGAAGTACTTC.

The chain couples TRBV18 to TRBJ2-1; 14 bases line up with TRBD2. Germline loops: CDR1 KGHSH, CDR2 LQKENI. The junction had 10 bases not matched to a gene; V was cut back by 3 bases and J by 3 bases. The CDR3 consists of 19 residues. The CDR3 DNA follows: TGTGCCAGCTCACCTAACCCGGGACTAGCGGGAGAGGTCTACAATGAGCAGTTCTTC. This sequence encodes CASSPNPGLAGEVYNEQFF.

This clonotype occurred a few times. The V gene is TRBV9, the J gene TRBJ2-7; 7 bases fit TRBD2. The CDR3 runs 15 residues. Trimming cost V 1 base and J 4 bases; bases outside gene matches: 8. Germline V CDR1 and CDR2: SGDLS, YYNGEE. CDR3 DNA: TGTGCCAGCAGCGTATCGTGGGGGGAGGGATACGAGCAGTACTTC. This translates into CASSVSWGEGYEQYF.

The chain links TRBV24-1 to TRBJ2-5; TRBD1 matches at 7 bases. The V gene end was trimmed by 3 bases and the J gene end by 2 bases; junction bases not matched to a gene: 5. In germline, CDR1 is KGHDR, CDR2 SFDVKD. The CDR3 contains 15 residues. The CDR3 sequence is CATSDATGQQETQYF. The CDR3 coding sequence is TGTGCCACCAGTGATGCGACAGGGCAACAAGAGACCCAGTACTTC.